The clone carrying this T cell receptor beta chain was counted a single time. Its target is unknown. CD4+ T cells from unexposed donors were obtained before the COVID-19 pandemic (2011-2018). Isolation of CD4+ T cells took place after roughly nine days in culture. Cells permitting, SARS-CoV-2 S/N and four cold-coronavirus spikes were tested on unexposed-donor CD4+ T cells. The data were taken from a study of CD4 T cells in relation to SARS-CoV-2 and coronaviruses. Background on the study: PBMCs were cultured with antigen for roughly nine days before TCR beta sequencing. Study-level findings and limits: Crossreactive clones expanded significantly less to SARS-CoV-2 than monoreactive clones.

Repertoires were generated with immunoSEQ multiplex PCR, while TCRdb's copy carries only in-frame clones and drops some. The repertoire includes 27,000 or so clones, about 75% of them detected once, and roughly 15% sits in the top ten. After removal of 5 bases from V and 7 bases from J, the junction contained 17 bases not matched to a gene. The CDR3 spans 16 residues. Germline values: CDR1 LNHDA, CDR2 SQIVND (reference sequence). This sequence was found in a human donor in good health. The V call is TRBV19, the J call TRBJ2-7, with 7 bases aligning to TRBD1. Material: CD4+ T cells from PBMCs, cultured in vitro. CDR3 region: CASSPHTGTAFGEQYF. The CDR3 DNA reads TGTGCCAGTAGTCCCCATACCGGGACAGCTTTTGGTGAGCAGTACTTC. Full variable domain (rest looked up from reference TRBV19 and TRBJ2-7): DGGITQSPKYLFRKEGQNVTLSCEQNLNHDAMYWYRQDPGQGLRLIYYSQIVNDFQKGDIAEGYSVSREKKESFPLTVTSAQKNPTAFYLCASSPHTGTAFGEQYFGPGTRLTVT.